The clone carrying this TCR beta chain showed up just a few times. This sample was included in a study of CD8+ T cells in alopecia areata. RNA was isolated and reverse transcribed to cDNA, the sequencing template. Generated by immunoSEQ multiplex PCR, the TCRdb table keeps only in-frame clones and is missing some. Of about 150,000 clones listed, 55% are singletons. Trimming took off 4 bases at V and 2 bases at J, with 17 bases between the two ends. The CDR3 has 16 residues. CDR1 is MDHEN, CDR2 SYDVKM, per germline. Source material: CD4+ T cells sorted from blood. The source of this sequence is a human donor in good health. The chain carries TRBV28 and TRBJ1-2; the D gene is possibly TRBD1 (6 bases). CDR3 region: CASSSPSQGWNYGYTF. The CDR3 DNA follows: TGTGCCAGCAGTTCCCCTTCACAGGGATGGAACTATGGCTACACCTTC.